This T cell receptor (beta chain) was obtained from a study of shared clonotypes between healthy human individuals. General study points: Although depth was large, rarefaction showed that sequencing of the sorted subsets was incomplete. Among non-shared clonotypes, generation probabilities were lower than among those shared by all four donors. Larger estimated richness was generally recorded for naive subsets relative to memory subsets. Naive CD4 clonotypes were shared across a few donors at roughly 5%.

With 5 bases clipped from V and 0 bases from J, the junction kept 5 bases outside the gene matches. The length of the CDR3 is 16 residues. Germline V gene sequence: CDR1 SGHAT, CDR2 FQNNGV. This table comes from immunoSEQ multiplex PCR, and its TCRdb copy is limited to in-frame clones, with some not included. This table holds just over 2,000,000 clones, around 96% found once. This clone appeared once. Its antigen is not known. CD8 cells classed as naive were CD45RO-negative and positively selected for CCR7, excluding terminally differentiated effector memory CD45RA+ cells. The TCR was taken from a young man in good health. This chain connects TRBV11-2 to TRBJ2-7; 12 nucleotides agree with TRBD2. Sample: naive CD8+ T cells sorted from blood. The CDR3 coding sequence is TGTGCCAGCAGCGTTACTAGCGGGGGGAACTCCTACGAGCAGTACTTC. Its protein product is CASSVTSGGNSYEQYF.